The clone carrying this TCR beta chain was found many times. Antigen specificity is unknown. The entry originates in a study of CD8 T cells in ankylosing spondylitis. General study points: It was reported that disease-linked clones were significantly enriched in matched ankylosing spondylitis synovial fluid. Typical of ankylosing spondylitis blood, it appeared, was a TCR beta motif of under 10 highly homologous variants.

Molecular-barcoded quantitative 5'-RACE produced these TCR beta libraries. TCRdb called the 5' RACE reads again in MiXCR, with one record for every CDR3 protein. The table includes 120,000 to 150,000 distinct CDR3 sequences, roughly 8.8% detected once. This CDR3 contains 13 residues. V was shortened by 7 bases and J by 2 bases, with 14 bases between the two germline ends. The germline gives CDR1 SQVTM, CDR2 ANQGSEA. This receptor was taken from a male donor with ankylosing spondylitis. The chain is built from TRBV29-1 and TRBJ2-5; D is ambiguous. Sequencing was carried out using synovial fluid, either unsorted or a sorted T cell fraction (not recorded which). The DNA of the CDR3 is TGCAGCGCAGCCGGGTGGCAGCAAGAGACCCAGTACTTC. Amino acids: CSAAGWQQETQYF.